These T cell receptor beta chains were read from a single sample in a study of cytomegalovirus exposure and HLA in healthy donors. Clones were sequenced by immunoSEQ multiplex PCR, and TCRdb holds only the in-frame ones, with some missing. The sample carries approximately 150,000 clones, under 70% recorded once. Sequences were obtained from PBMCs. The receptor set was obtained from a woman aged 25-40 years in good health and CMV-seropositive. Both conserved end residues are part of each CDR3. The D gene is left open where the match is weak. Size is stated for part of the rows, as once, few or many counts, or as a class when the clone is expanded.

clone_size: -
v_call: TRBV19
j_call: TRBJ2-3
d_call: -
cdr3_length: 10
cdr3_nt: TGTGCCAGCGGACTCGATACGCAGTATTTT
cdr3_aa: CASGLDTQYF

clone_size: -
v_call: TRBV4-1
j_call: TRBJ2-7
d_call: -
cdr3_length: 12
cdr3_nt: TGCGCCAGCAGCCAGAGCGTAGGCGAGCAGTACTTC
cdr3_aa: CASSQSVGEQYF

clone_size: -
v_call: TRBV5-1
j_call: TRBJ1-2
d_call: -
cdr3_length: 16
cdr3_nt: TGCGCCAGCAGCTTGCGTCGAGGGAGACCTAACTATGGCTACACCTTC
cdr3_aa: CASSLRRGRPNYGYTF

clone_size: few
v_call: TRBV15
j_call: TRBJ2-3
d_call: -
cdr3_length: 15
cdr3_nt: TGTGCCACCAGCAGAGCCCAAACAGGCACAGATACGCAGTATTTT
cdr3_aa: CATSRAQTGTDTQYF

clone_size: -
v_call: TRBV10-1
j_call: TRBJ1-5
d_call: -
cdr3_length: 11
cdr3_nt: TGCGCCATCCCGGACAGAGGACCCCAGCATTTT
cdr3_aa: CAIPDRGPQHF

clone_size: -
v_call: TRBV27
j_call: TRBJ2-2
d_call: -
cdr3_length: 16
cdr3_nt: TGTGCCAGCAGTTTTGCCGCGGGTCCACTCACCGGGGAGCTGTTTTTT
cdr3_aa: CASSFAAGPLTGELFF

clone_size: once
v_call: TRBV5-1
j_call: TRBJ2-3
d_call: TRBD1
cdr3_length: 16
cdr3_nt: TGCGCCAGCAGCCCCTCGGGACAGGGGGCGACAGATACGCAGTATTTT
cdr3_aa: CASSPSGQGATDTQYF

clone_size: -
v_call: TRBV6-1
j_call: TRBJ1-1
d_call: -
cdr3_length: 17
cdr3_nt: TGTGCCAGCAGTGAACGCAACTTCGGGACAAATGTCAAGAGGGCTTTCTTT
cdr3_aa: CASSERNFGTNVKRAFF

clone_size: -
v_call: TRBV27
j_call: TRBJ2-2
d_call: -
cdr3_length: 14
cdr3_nt: TGTGCCAGCAGTTTATCAATTATAACCGGGGAGCTGTTTTTT
cdr3_aa: CASSLSIITGELFF

clone_size: -
v_call: TRBV13
j_call: TRBJ1-2
d_call: -
cdr3_length: 14
cdr3_nt: TGTGCCAGCAGCTTAGGGTCGGGAGACTATGGCTACACCTTC
cdr3_aa: CASSLGSGDYGYTF